The 22 T cell receptor beta chains reported below all come from one sample, sequenced in a study of response to subunit inactivated influenza vaccine. TCRdb independently ran MiXCR on the RT-PCR reads; one entry per CDR3 protein. This sample has about half a million distinct CDR3 sequences, with over 25% found just once. This sample comprised CD4+ T cells sorted from PBMCs, obtained more than 4 days after vaccination. The source of these receptors is a man aged 45-65 years who received an inactivated influenza vaccine.

There are a few counts of this clonotype. The chain couples TRBV5-1 to TRBJ2-3, with 9 bases fitting TRBD2. CDR1 SGHRS and CDR2 YFSETQ come from the germline V gene. Germline trimming cut 0 bases from V and 2 bases from J; bases unmatched to any gene: 4. The CDR3 has 16 residues. CDR3 sequence: CASSLASGRLTDTQYF. CDR3 DNA: TGCGCCAGCAGCTTGGCCAGCGGGAGGCTCACAGATACGCAGTATTTT. The variable domain in full, completed from reference TRBV5-1 and TRBJ2-3, reads KAGVTQTPRYLIKTRGQQVTLSCSPISGHRSVSWYQQTPGQGLQFLFEYFSETQRNKGNFPGRFSGRQFSNSRSEMNVSTLELGDSALYLCASSLASGRLTDTQYFGPGTRLTVL.

This clonotype has just a few counts. The chain joins TRBV20-1 to TRBJ1-5; D is uncertain. Per germline, CDR1 DFQATT and CDR2 SNEGSKA (reference sequence). Trimming took off 5 bases at V and 4 bases at J, with 9 bases between the two ends. CDR3 length: 12 residues. CDR3 residues: CSAPGLNQPQHF. The CDR3 region has the DNA TGCAGTGCTCCCGGACTAAATCAGCCCCAGCATTTT.

J is TRBJ1-2 and V is TRBV11-2, with D perhaps TRBD1 (5 bases). Germline CDR1 is SGHAT and CDR2 is FQNNGV. V shed 5 bases and J shed 1 base, with 11 bases lying between them. The CDR3 spans 14 residues. The CDR3 nucleotides read TGTGCCAGCAGCCGGGGCAGCCTTAACTATGGCTACACCTTC. This codes for CASSRGSLNYGYTF.

This clonotype was detected ten times or more. The genes are TRBV7-8 and TRBJ2-1, with 7 bases fitting TRBD1. The V segment lost 3 bases and the J segment 13 bases; nucleotides outside the gene matches: 18. This CDR3 has 16 residues. CDR1 is SGHVS, CDR2 FQNEAQ, per germline. This CDR3 reads CASSFGRRKGGTLQFF. CDR3 coding DNA: TGTGCCAGCAGCTTCGGGCGACGCAAAGGGGGCACCCTACAGTTCTTC.

The chain carries TRBV5-1 and TRBJ2-7; TRBD1 or TRBD2 may be the D gene (5 bases each). V lost 4 bases and J lost 3, with 17 bases in between. The CDR3 covers 15 residues. CDR1 and CDR2 (germline): SGHRS, YFSETQ. The chain's CDR3 is CASSRTLLEGYEQYF. DNA of the CDR3: TGCGCCAGCAGCAGGACACTACTAGAGGGCTACGAGCAGTACTTC.

This clonotype was observed a few times. The V call is TRBV6-1, the J call TRBJ1-4; D unresolved. Germline V gives CDR1 MNHNS, CDR2 SASEGT. The CDR3 covers 11 residues. The V end was cut by 7 bases, the J end by 7 bases, with 7 bases between. Here the CDR3 reads CASTEAEKLFF. The CDR3 DNA reads as TGTGCCAGCACCGAAGCTGAAAAACTGTTTTTT.

This clonotype was detected many times. The CDR3, as DNA: TGCGCCAGCAGCCAAGAATGGGACAGGGAACCCTACGAGCAGTACTTC. Amino acid sequence: CASSQEWDREPYEQYF. The rearrangement uses TRBV4-3 and TRBJ2-7; 9 bases are a match to TRBD1. Per germline, CDR1 LGHNA and CDR2 YSLEER. The CDR3 runs 16 residues. The ends lost 0 bases at V and 2 bases at J; junction bases unmatched: 5.

This rearrangement joins TRBV14 to TRBJ2-1, with 13 bases lining up with TRBD2. Trimming took 4 bases from V and 7 from J; bases not matched to a gene: 4. Germline-derived CDR1 and CDR2 are SGHDN and FVKESK. The CDR3 runs to 15 residues. The CDR3 here is CASSRLAGGVNEQFF. CDR3 nucleotide sequence: TGTGCCAGCAGCCGACTAGCGGGAGGTGTAAATGAGCAGTTCTTC.

This sequence joins TRBV29-1 and TRBJ2-3; 10 positions agree with TRBD1. After removal of 6 bases from V and 7 bases from J, the junction contained 7 bases not matched to a gene. CDR3 size: 13 residues. Per the germline V gene, CDR1 is SQVTM and CDR2 is ANQGSEA. The CDR3 nucleotides are TGCAGCGTCGGGGGACAGGGGTTGAATACGCAGTATTTT. Translated: CSVGGQGLNTQYF.

This clonotype was found a few times. This sequence joins TRBV20-1 and TRBJ2-1; maybe TRBD1 (6 bases). V was clipped by 2 bases and J by 4 bases, with 15 bases between them. The CDR3 totals 15 residues. The germline gives CDR1 DFQATT, CDR2 SNEGSKA (reference sequence). CDR3 nucleotide sequence: TGCAGTGCTAGAAGTGTCGGACAGCTATACAATGAGCAGTTCTTC. This sequence encodes CSARSVGQLYNEQFF.

The chain uses TRBV5-1 and TRBJ1-3; D is ambiguous. Trimming pared 1 base from V and 0 bases from J, leaving 11 bases between. The CDR3 runs 16 residues. From germline, CDR1 is SGHRS and CDR2 YFSETQ. The DNA for the CDR3 is TGCGCCAGCAGCTTGAACGGAGGATCCTCTGGAAACACCATATATTTT. Translation gives CASSLNGGSSGNTIYF.

V and J are TRBV28 and TRBJ2-1; 8 bases are shared with TRBD2. The CDR3 is 14 residues long. The V and J ends lost 7 bases and 5 bases, in that order; junction bases with no gene match: 7. The germline CDR1 and CDR2 sequences are MDHEN and SYDVKM. This chain's CDR3 is CASNSGNPDNEQFF. The DNA for the CDR3 is TGTGCCAGCAATAGCGGGAACCCCGACAATGAGCAGTTCTTC.

CDR3 in DNA: TGTGCCAGCAGCCCCGGGGGGATCTACAATGAGCAGTTCTTC. Encoded protein: CASSPGGIYNEQFF. V and J are TRBV7-9 and TRBJ2-1; 7 positions match TRBD2. V dropped 5 bases and J dropped 3; count of bases not matched to a gene: 4. CDR1 and CDR2 from the germline V gene are SEHNR and FQNEAQ (reference sequence). CDR3 length: 14 residues.

This clonotype was seen only once. The chain recombines TRBV2 with TRBJ2-1; tentative D call: TRBD1 (6 bases). The CDR3 totals 19 residues. Germline V gene sequence: CDR1 SNHLY, CDR2 FYNNEI. Trimming shortened V by 8 bases and J by 0 bases, and 26 bases separated the two germline ends. In DNA form, the CDR3 reads TGTGCCAGCTGTGCGCAGGGGCCAGCTGTACTAAGCTCCTACAATGAGCAGTTCTTC. Encoded protein: CASCAQGPAVLSSYNEQFF.

This clonotype was recorded a few times. CDR3 nucleotides: TGTGCCAGCAGCTCCGGACTTACCGAGCAGTACTTC. This translates into CASSSGLTEQYF. The genes are TRBV7-9 and TRBJ2-7; a possible D gene is TRBD2 (5 bases). V was clipped by 4 bases and J by 6 bases, with 10 bases between them. Germline V gene data show CDR1 as SEHNR and CDR2 as FQNEAQ (reference sequence). The CDR3 sequence is 12 residues long.

This chain links TRBV20-1 with TRBJ2-6, with no clear D. V was pared by 5 bases and J by 0 bases, with 5 bases between. CDR1 and CDR2 from the germline V gene are DFQATT and SNEGSKA (reference sequence). CDR3 length: 13 residues. The chain's CDR3 is CSAYFSGANVLTF. The CDR3 DNA reads as TGCAGTGCTTATTTCTCTGGGGCCAACGTCCTGACTTTC.

CDR3 DNA sequence: TGTGCCAGCAGCCAAAAGGGACAGGGAAACACTGAAGCTTTCTTT. It yields the protein CASSQKGQGNTEAFF. The chain combines TRBV3-1 with TRBJ1-1; TRBD1 matches 9 bases. J gave up 2 bases and V 2 bases, and 3 bases lay outside the gene matches. Germline V CDR1 and CDR2: LGHDT, YNNKEL (reference sequence). CDR3 length equals 15 residues.

This clonotype came up a few times. The V call is TRBV20-1, the J call TRBJ1-3; D is possibly TRBD1 (5 bases). This CDR3 contains 13 residues. CDR1 is DFQATT, CDR2 SNEGSKA, per germline (reference sequence). The V and J ends lost 6 bases and 3 bases respectively, with 12 bases between them. The CDR3 coding sequence is TGCAGTGCCTGGGCGGGGGTTGGAAACACCATATATTTT. As protein: CSAWAGVGNTIYF.

V is TRBV7-6 and J is TRBJ2-7, with D perhaps matching TRBD2 (6 bases). This CDR3 is built from 15 residues. Germline CDR1 is SGHVS and CDR2 is FNYEAQ. V was shortened by 1 base and J by 6 bases, with 16 bases between the two germline ends. CDR3 amino acids: CASSLDVGRGFEQYF. The CDR3 DNA reads as TGTGCCAGCAGCTTAGACGTTGGTCGGGGGTTCGAGCAGTACTTC.

V and J are TRBV7-2 and TRBJ2-5, with a tentative D call TRBD2 (6 bases). Between the trimmed V and J ends, which lost 2 bases and 2 bases, there was a span of 15 bases. This CDR3 contains 16 residues. The germline CDR1 and CDR2 sequences are SGHTA and FQGNSA. Here the CDR3 DNA reads TGTGCCAGCAGCTTAAGTATCGGGAGACAGCAAGAGACCCAGTACTTC. Protein sequence: CASSLSIGRQQETQYF.

This clonotype was counted only a few times. This chain links TRBV20-1 with TRBJ1-6; TRBD1 matches 7 bases. J was trimmed by 11 bases and V by 6 bases; bases with no gene match: 7. Germline CDR1 is DFQATT and CDR2 is SNEGSKA (reference sequence). This CDR3 is built from 12 residues. CDR3 sequence: CSAPTGRAPLHF. CDR3 DNA: TGCAGTGCCCCGACAGGGAGGGCACCCCTCCACTTT.

This clonotype appeared a few times. This chain connects TRBV24-1 to TRBJ2-1; D gene ambiguous. This CDR3 region has 16 residues. V dropped 5 bases and J dropped 0 bases, with 13 bases sitting between them. Germline V gene sequence: CDR1 KGHDR, CDR2 SFDVKD. The CDR3 nucleotides are TGTGCCACCAGTGGAAGTGGAGCAAGCTCCTACAATGAGCAGTTCTTC. It yields the protein CATSGSGASSYNEQFF.